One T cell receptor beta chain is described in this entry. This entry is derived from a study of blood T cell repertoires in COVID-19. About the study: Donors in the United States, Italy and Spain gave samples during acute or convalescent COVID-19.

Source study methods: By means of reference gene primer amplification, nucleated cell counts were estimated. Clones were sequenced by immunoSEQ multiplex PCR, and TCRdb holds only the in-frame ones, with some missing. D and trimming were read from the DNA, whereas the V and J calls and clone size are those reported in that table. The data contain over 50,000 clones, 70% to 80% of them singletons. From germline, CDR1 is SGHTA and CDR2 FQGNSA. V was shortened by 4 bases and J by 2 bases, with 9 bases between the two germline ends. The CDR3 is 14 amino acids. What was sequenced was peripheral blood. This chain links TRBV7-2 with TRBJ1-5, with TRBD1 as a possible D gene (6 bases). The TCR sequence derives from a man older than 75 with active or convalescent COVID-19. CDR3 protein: CASSSGVRNQPQHF. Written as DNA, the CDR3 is TGTGCCAGCAGCTCAGGGGTTCGCAATCAGCCCCAGCATTTT.